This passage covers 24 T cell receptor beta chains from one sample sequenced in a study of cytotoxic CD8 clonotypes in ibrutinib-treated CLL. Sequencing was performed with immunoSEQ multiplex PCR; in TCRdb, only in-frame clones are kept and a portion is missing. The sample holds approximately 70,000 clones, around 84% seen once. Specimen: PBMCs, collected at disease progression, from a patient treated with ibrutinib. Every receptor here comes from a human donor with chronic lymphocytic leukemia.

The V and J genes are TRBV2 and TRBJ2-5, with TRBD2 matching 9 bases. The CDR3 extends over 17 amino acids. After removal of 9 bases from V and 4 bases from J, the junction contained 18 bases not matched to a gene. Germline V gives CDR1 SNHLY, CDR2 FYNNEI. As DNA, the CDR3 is TGTGCCAGTTCCCAGGGACTAGCACCAGCAATCCCAGAGACCCAGTACTTC. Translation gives CASSQGLAPAIPETQYF.

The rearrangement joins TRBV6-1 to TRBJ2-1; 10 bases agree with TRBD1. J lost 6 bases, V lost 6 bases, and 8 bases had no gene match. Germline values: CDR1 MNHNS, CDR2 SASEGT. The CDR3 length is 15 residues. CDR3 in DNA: TGTGCCAGCAGCGGATGGACAGGGGGGGGCAATGAGCAGTTCTTC. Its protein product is CASSGWTGGGNEQFF.

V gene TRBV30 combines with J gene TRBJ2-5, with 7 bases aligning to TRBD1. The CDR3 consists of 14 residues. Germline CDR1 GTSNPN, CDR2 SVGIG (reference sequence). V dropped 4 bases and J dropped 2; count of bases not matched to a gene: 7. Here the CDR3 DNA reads TGTGCCTGGACCACAGGGACAGTTCAAGAGACCCAGTACTTC. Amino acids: CAWTTGTVQETQYF.

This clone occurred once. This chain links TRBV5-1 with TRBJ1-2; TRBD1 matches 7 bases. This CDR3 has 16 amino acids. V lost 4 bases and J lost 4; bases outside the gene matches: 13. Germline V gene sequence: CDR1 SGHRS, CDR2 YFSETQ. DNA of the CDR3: TGCGCCAGCAGCGCGCTCTCGGAGGGGGCCCTCTATGGCTACACCTTC. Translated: CASSALSEGALYGYTF. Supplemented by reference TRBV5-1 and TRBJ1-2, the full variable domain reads KAGVTQTPRYLIKTRGQQVTLSCSPISGHRSVSWYQQTPGQGLQFLFEYFSETQRNKGNFPGRFSGRQFSNSRSEMNVSTLELGDSALYLCASSALSEGALYGYTFGSGTRLTVV.

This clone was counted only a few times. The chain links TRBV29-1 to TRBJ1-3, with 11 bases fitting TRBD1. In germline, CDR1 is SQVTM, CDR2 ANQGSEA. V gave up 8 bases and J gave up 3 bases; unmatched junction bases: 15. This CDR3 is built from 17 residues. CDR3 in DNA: TGCAGCCCCGAAAGGGACAGGGGGACGACTCGTGGAAACACCATATATTTT. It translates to CSPERDRGTTRGNTIYF.

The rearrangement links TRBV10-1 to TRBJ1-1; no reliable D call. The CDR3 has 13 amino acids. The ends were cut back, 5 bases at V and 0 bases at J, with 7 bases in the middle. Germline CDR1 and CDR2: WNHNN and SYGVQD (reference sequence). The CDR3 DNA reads TGCGCCAGCAGTATGACCGTGAACACTGAAGCTTTCTTT. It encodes CASSMTVNTEAFF.

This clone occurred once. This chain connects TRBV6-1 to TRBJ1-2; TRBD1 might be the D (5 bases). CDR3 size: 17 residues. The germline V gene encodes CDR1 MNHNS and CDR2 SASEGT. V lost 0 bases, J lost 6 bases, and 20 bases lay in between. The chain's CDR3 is CASSEAIWQGRLDGYTF. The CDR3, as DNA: TGTGCCAGCAGTGAAGCGATCTGGCAGGGACGTCTGGATGGCTACACCTTC.

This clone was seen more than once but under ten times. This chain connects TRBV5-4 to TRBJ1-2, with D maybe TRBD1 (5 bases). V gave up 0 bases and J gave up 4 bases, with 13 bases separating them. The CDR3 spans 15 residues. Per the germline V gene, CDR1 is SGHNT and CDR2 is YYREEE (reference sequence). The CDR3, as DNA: TGTGCCAGCAGCTTGGCCGGGGGAGGTGGCTATGGCTACACCTTC. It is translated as CASSLAGGGGYGYTF.

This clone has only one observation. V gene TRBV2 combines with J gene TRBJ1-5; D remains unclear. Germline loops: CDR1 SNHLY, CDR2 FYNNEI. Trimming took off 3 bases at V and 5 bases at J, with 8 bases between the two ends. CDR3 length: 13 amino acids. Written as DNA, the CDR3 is TGTGCCAGCAGTGACGAGGCAGATCAGCCCCAGCATTTT. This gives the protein CASSDEADQPQHF. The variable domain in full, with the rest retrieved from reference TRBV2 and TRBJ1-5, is EPEVTQTPSHQVTQMGQEVILRCVPISNHLYFYWYRQILGQKVEFLVSFYNNEISEKSEIFDDQFSVERPDGSNFTLKIRSTKLEDSAMYFCASSDEADQPQHFGDGTRLSIL.

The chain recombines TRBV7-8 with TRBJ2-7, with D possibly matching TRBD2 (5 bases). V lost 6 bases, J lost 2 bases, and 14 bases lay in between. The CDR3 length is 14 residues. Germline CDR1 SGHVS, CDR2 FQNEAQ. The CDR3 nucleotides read TGTGCCAGCAGGGTCGTAAGCGGCGCCTACGAGCAGTACTTC. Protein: CASRVVSGAYEQYF.

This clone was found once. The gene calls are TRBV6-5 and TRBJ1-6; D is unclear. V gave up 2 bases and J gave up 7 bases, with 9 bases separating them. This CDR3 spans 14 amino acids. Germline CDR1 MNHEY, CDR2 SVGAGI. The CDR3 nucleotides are TGTGCCAGCAGTTACCAAGGAGGAAATTCACCCCTCCACTTT. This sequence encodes CASSYQGGNSPLHF.

For the CDR3, the DNA is TGTGCCAGCACCCTAGGGTTCAGGGAACGTTCACCCCTCCACTTT. Its translation is CASTLGFRERSPLHF. The chain has TRBV27 and TRBJ1-6, with D possibly TRBD1 on 5 matching bases. The CDR3 covers 15 residues. CDR1 and CDR2 (germline): MNHEY, SMNVEV (reference sequence). Trimming stripped 7 bases from V and 9 bases from J, with 19 bases between.

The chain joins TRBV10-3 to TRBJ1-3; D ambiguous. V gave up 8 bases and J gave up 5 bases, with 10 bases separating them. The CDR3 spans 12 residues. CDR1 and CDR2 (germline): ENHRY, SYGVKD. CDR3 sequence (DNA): TGTGCCATCGGGAGCATTCGAAACACCATATATTTT. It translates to CAIGSIRNTIYF.

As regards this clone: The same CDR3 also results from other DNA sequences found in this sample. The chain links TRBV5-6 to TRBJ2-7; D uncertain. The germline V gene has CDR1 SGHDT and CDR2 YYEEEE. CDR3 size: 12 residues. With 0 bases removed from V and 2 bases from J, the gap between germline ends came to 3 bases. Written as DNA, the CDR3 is TGTGCCAGCAGCTTGGGAACCTACGAGCAGTACTTC. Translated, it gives CASSLGTYEQYF.

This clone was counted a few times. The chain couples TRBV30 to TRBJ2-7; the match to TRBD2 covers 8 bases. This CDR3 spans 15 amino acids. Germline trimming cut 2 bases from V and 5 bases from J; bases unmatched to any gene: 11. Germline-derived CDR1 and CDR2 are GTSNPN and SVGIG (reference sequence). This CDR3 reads CAWSNPIGRAHEQYF. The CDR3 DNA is TGTGCCTGGAGTAATCCAATCGGGAGGGCGCACGAGCAGTACTTC.

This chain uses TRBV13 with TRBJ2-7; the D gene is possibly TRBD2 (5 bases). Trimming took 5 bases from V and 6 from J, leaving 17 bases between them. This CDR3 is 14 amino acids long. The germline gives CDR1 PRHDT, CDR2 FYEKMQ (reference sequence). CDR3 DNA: TGTGCCAGCAGCAACTTGGACCGGGCGGGCGAGCAGTACTTC. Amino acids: CASSNLDRAGEQYF.

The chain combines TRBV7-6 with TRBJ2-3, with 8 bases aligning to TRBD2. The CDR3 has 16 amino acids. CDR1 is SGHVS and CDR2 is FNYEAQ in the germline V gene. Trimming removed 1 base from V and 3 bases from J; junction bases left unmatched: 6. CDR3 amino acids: CASSLEISGTTDTQYF. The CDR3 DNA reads TGTGCCAGCAGCTTAGAAATTAGCGGGACGACAGATACGCAGTATTTT.

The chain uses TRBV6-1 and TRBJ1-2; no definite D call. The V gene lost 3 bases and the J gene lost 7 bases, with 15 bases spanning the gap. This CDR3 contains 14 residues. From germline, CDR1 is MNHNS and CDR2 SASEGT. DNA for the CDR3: TGTGCCAGCAGTGAGTACGGGAGGGTCGGTGGCTACACCTTC. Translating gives CASSEYGRVGGYTF.

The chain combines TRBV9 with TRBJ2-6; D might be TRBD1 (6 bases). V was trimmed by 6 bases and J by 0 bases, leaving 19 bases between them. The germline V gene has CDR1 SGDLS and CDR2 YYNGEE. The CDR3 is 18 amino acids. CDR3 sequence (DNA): TGTGCCAGCACCATTGCTGGGGGCCCATACTCTGGGGCCAACGTCCTGACTTTC. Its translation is CASTIAGGPYSGANVLTF.

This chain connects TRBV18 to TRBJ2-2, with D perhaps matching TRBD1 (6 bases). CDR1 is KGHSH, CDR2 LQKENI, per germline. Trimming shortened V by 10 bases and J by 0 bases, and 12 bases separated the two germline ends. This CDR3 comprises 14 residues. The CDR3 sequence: CATGRGSNTGELFF. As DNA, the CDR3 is TGTGCCACCGGTAGGGGGTCGAACACCGGGGAGCTGTTTTTT.

CDR3 DNA: TGTGCCAGCAGTGAATATATGGAGACCCAGTACTTC. Residues: CASSEYMETQYF. V and J are TRBV25-1 and TRBJ2-5; D is unclear. This CDR3 is built from 12 residues. V was trimmed by 0 bases and J by 5 bases, leaving 4 bases between them. Germline values: CDR1 MGHDK, CDR2 SYGVNS.

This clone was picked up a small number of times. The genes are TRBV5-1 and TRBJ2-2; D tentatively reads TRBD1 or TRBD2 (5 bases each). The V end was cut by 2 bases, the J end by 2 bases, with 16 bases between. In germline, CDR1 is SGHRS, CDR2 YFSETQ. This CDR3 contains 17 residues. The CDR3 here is CASSLSGRSINTGELFF. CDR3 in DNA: TGCGCCAGCAGCTTATCGGGACGGAGCATTAACACCGGGGAGCTGTTTTTT.

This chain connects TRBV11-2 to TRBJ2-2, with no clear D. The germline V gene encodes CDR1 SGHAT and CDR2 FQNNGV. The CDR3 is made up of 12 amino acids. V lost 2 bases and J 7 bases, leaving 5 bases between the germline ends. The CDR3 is CASSLPIGELFF. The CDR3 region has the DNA TGTGCCAGCAGCTTACCCATCGGGGAGCTGTTTTTT.

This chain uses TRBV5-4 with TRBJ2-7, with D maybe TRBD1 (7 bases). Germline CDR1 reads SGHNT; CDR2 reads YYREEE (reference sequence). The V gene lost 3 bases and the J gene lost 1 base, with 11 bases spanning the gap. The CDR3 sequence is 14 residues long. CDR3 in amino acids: CASSSRDRSYEQYF. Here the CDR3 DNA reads TGTGCCAGCAGCTCGCGGGACAGATCCTACGAGCAGTACTTC. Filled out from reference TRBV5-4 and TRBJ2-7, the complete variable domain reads ETGVTQSPTHLIKTRGQQVTLRCSSQSGHNTVSWYQQALGQGPQFIFQYYREEENGRGNFPPRFSGLQFPNYSSELNVNALELDDSALYLCASSSRDRSYEQYFGPGTRLTVT.